The clone carrying this TCR beta chain was detected many times. These data come from a study of neurological immune-mediated disorders. Study information: The 34 multiple sclerosis patients comprised 31 that were relapsing-remitting and 3 that were secondary progressive.

Synthesis of cDNA used 5'RACE (with 10-nucleotide random UMIs). Every sequencing run gave over 180 million TCR-beta sequences, taken from 15-18 subjects. TCRdb reprocessed the 5' RACE reads via MiXCR and lists one record per CDR3 protein. The table records tens of thousands of distinct CDR3 sequences, about 3.5% of them present only once. Sequencing was performed on PBMCs. The source is a man aged 25 to 45 with multiple sclerosis.

CDR3 coding DNA: TGCGCCAGCAGCTTAGGAGGGGCCCCCTACAATGAGCAGTTCTTC. Its protein product is CASSLGGAPYNEQFF. This sequence joins TRBV5-1 and TRBJ2-1; TRBD2 might be the D (6 bases). V dropped 2 bases and J dropped 2 bases, with 11 bases sitting between them. The CDR3 sequence is 15 residues long. Germline-derived CDR1 and CDR2 are SGHRS and YFSETQ.